Below are 9 T cell receptor beta chains sequenced from a single sample in a study of cytomegalovirus exposure and HLA in healthy donors. Primers included in the PCR were 60 Vbeta and 13 Jbeta primers. The table came from immunoSEQ multiplex PCR; TCRdb's copy has only in-frame clones and leaves some out. Of roughly 190,000 clones listed, about 81% were seen once; the top ten hold over 4%. The sample comprised PBMCs. Receptors originate from a man aged 30-40 years in good health and CMV-seropositive.

V gene TRBV11-2 combines with J gene TRBJ2-3; 10 positions agree with TRBD2. From germline, CDR1 is SGHAT and CDR2 FQNNGV. The CDR3 is 15 residues long. V lost 5 bases, J lost 1 base, and 3 bases stayed unmatched. This chain's CDR3 is CASSRGTSGTDTQYF. In nucleotides, the CDR3 is TGTGCCAGCAGCCGAGGGACTAGCGGCACAGATACGCAGTATTTT.

This clone was seen a handful of times. This sequence joins TRBV30 and TRBJ1-6; D is possibly TRBD1 (5 bases). V lost 0 bases to trimming and J lost 13 bases, with 10 bases between them. Germline V CDR1 and CDR2: GTSNPN, SVGIG (reference sequence). The CDR3 sequence is 12 residues long. This chain's CDR3 is CAWSVGAGPLHF. The CDR3, as DNA: TGTGCCTGGAGTGTAGGGGCGGGGCCCCTCCACTTT.

The V gene is TRBV7-9, the J gene TRBJ2-5; D remains unclear. The J call is uncertain, as TRBJ2-7 better fits the DNA end. Germline V gene data show CDR1 as SEHNR and CDR2 as FQNEAQ (reference sequence). This CDR3 is 15 amino acids long. The CDR3 coding sequence is TGTGCCAGCAGCTTAGGGGCCGTAACTCGAGACGAGCAGTACTTC. Amino acid sequence: CASSLGAVTRDEQYF.

V and J are TRBV11-2 and TRBJ2-1; D gene unclear. The CDR3 has 16 amino acids. Per germline, CDR1 SGHAT and CDR2 FQNNGV. Trimming took off 2 bases at V and 3 bases at J, with 14 bases between the two ends. The CDR3 here is CASSLWRDSRYNEQFF. For the CDR3, the DNA is TGTGCCAGCAGCTTATGGCGCGACTCCCGCTACAATGAGCAGTTCTTC.

In its sample, this clone was seen a few times. V usage is TRBV27 and J usage is TRBJ2-7, with D possibly being TRBD1 (6 bases). V lost 8 bases and J 4 bases, leaving 15 bases between the germline ends. The germline V gene has CDR1 MNHEY and CDR2 SMNVEV (reference sequence). The CDR3 consists of 13 residues. The chain's CDR3 is CASSPRGPYEQYF. CDR3 nucleotides: TGTGCCAGCTCCCCCAGGGGCCCTTACGAGCAGTACTTC.

The chain combines TRBV7-9 with TRBJ2-2, with D maybe TRBD1 (6 bases). Germline V gene sequence: CDR1 SEHNR, CDR2 FQNEAQ (reference sequence). Trimming left V 6 bases short and J 6 bases short, with 11 bases between. CDR3 length: 13 amino acids. This CDR3 is CASRTGVPGELFF. In nucleotides, the CDR3 is TGTGCCAGCAGGACAGGAGTCCCCGGGGAGCTGTTTTTT. Supplemented by reference TRBV7-9 and TRBJ2-2, the full variable domain reads DTGVSQNPRHKITKRGQNVTFRCDPISEHNRLYWYRQTLGQGPEFLTYFQNEAQLEKSRLLSDRFSAERPKGSFSTLEIQRTEQGDSAMYLCASRTGVPGELFFGEGSRLTVL.

The genes are TRBV29-1 and TRBJ2-3, with 9 nucleotides matching TRBD1. The CDR3 covers 14 residues. Germline lookup yields CDR1 SQVTM and CDR2 ANQGSEA. V lost 5 bases, J lost 1 base, and 4 bases stayed unmatched. This chain's CDR3 is CSVRRDRGTDTQYF. The CDR3 DNA follows: TGCAGCGTTCGCCGGGACAGGGGCACAGATACGCAGTATTTT.

The chain has TRBV19 and TRBJ1-2; tentatively, D is TRBD1 (5 bases). V lost 7 bases, J lost 0 bases, and 15 bases lay in between. Germline CDR1 is LNHDA and CDR2 is SQIVND (reference sequence). The CDR3 runs 15 residues. The CDR3 loop reads CASTQDSQANYGYTF. CDR3 in DNA: TGTGCCAGTACCCAAGACAGTCAAGCTAACTATGGCTACACCTTC.

This chain connects TRBV27 to TRBJ1-2, with TRBD1 identical over 8 bases. V trimming: 3 bases; J trimming: 5 bases; junction bases outside the gene matches: 2. CDR1 MNHEY and CDR2 SMNVEV come from the germline V gene (reference sequence). This CDR3 has 13 residues. In DNA, the CDR3 is TGTGCCAGCAGTTTGGACAGGGCTTATGGCTACACCTTC. Translated, it gives CASSLDRAYGYTF.